Listed below are T cell receptor beta chains from one sample, sequenced in a study of cytomegalovirus exposure and HLA in healthy donors. Generated by immunoSEQ multiplex PCR, the TCRdb table keeps only in-frame clones and is missing some. The sample consists of approximately 69,000 clones, 76% of them appearing once. Material: PBMCs. The receptors were gathered from a man aged 18 to 35 in good health and CMV-seronegative. Both conserved end residues are part of each CDR3. D genes are given only for firm matches. Size values are once, few and many counts, or a class for expanded clones, and some rows have none.

J gene | clone size | V gene | D gene | CDR3 protein | CDR3 DNA
TRBJ1-3 | - | TRBV7-9 | TRBD1 | CASSLGSTGGYGNTIYF | TGTGCCAGCAGCTTAGGCTCGACAGGGGGGTATGGAAACACCATATATTTT
TRBJ2-1 | - | TRBV29-1 | TRBD2 | CSVATWGGGNEQFF | TGCAGCGTTGCTACGTGGGGGGGAGGCAATGAGCAGTTCTTC
TRBJ2-2 | few | TRBV5-4 | - | CASSLDRSNTGELFF | TGTGCCAGCAGCCTAGACAGGTCGAACACCGGGGAGCTGTTTTTT
TRBJ1-2 | - | TRBV6-1 | - | CASSVATGAQNYGYTF | TGTGCCAGCAGTGTGGCGACAGGCGCACAGAACTATGGCTACACCTTC
TRBJ2-2 | - | TRBV7-8 | TRBD1 | CASSFNRGITGELFF | TGTGCCAGCAGCTTCAACAGGGGGATCACCGGGGAGCTGTTTTTT
TRBJ2-7 | - | TRBV15 | - | CATSRVGVRGYEQYF | TGTGCCACCAGCAGAGTCGGTGTACGGGGTTACGAGCAGTACTTC
TRBJ2-2 | - | TRBV9 | TRBD2 | CASSKGLAGGPPSGELFF | TGTGCCAGCAGCAAGGGACTAGCGGGGGGGCCCCCCTCCGGGGAGCTGTTTTTT
TRBJ1-1 | - | TRBV10-1 | - | CASSESQMNTEAFF | TGCGCCAGCAGTGAGTCTCAGATGAACACTGAAGCTTTCTTT
TRBJ2-1 | - | TRBV5-6 | TRBD1 | CASSRTGGASSYNEQFF | TGTGCCAGCAGCCGGACAGGGGGCGCATCCTCCTACAATGAGCAGTTCTTC
TRBJ2-1 | - | TRBV4-2 | TRBD2 | CASSRSGLAGGPRDNEQFF | TGTGCCAGCAGCCGATCTGGACTAGCGGGGGGGCCTCGCGACAATGAGCAGTTCTTC
TRBJ1-6 | - | TRBV5-1 | - | CASSLGDRSAINSPLHF | TGCGCCAGCAGCTTGGGAGACAGGAGCGCCATTAATTCACCCCTCCACTTT
TRBJ2-2 | - | TRBV7-2 | - | CASPGGRDTGELFF | TGTGCCAGCCCCGGGGGAAGGGACACCGGGGAGCTGTTTTTT
TRBJ1-1 | - | TRBV7-9 | - | CASSPTLLREGTEAFF | TGTGCCAGCAGCCCTACCCTTTTGCGGGAGGGCACTGAAGCTTTCTTT
TRBJ2-1 | - | TRBV30 | - | CAWSVRTLSSYNEQFF | TGTGCCTGGAGTGTACGAACTTTAAGCTCCTACAATGAGCAGTTCTTC
TRBJ1-3 | - | TRBV7-7 | - | CASSPGVAPSGNTIYF | TGTGCCAGCAGCCCGGGGGTGGCTCCTTCTGGAAACACCATATATTTT
TRBJ1-6 | - | TRBV11-2 | TRBD1 | CASSSRDRGLTTNSPLHF | TGTGCCAGCAGCTCCCGGGACAGGGGACTCACGACTAATTCACCCCTCCACTTT
TRBJ2-3 | - | TRBV19 | TRBD1 | CASSMGTGGTDTQYF | TGTGCCAGTAGTATGGGGACAGGCGGCACAGATACGCAGTATTTT
TRBJ2-5 | - | TRBV6-5 | - | CASSSRGTQETQYF | TGTGCCAGCAGTAGCCGGGGGACTCAAGAGACCCAGTACTTC
TRBJ1-1 | - | TRBV28 | - | CASSFGSIILGTEAFF | TGTGCCAGCAGTTTCGGGTCGATTATACTAGGTACTGAAGCTTTCTTT
TRBJ1-2 | once | TRBV14 | - | CASSPIQGAYGYTF | TGTGCCAGCAGCCCTATACAGGGTGCCTATGGCTACACCTTC
TRBJ1-1 | - | TRBV29-1 | TRBD1 | CSAHGGTGLSEAFF | TGCAGCGCCCATGGGGGGACAGGGCTATCTGAAGCTTTCTTT
TRBJ2-7 | many | TRBV6-1 | TRBD1 | CASSEAGTGSYEQYF | TGTGCCAGCAGTGAAGCCGGGACAGGGTCCTACGAGCAGTACTTC
TRBJ1-5 | - | TRBV6-5 | - | CASSNSLFHQPQHF | TGTGCCAGCAGTAATTCCTTGTTCCATCAGCCCCAGCATTTT
TRBJ2-3 | - | TRBV13 | TRBD2 | CASSPEAGGPPISTDTQYF | TGTGCCAGCAGCCCAGAAGCGGGGGGCCCACCTATAAGCACAGATACGCAGTATTTT
TRBJ2-3 | - | TRBV9 | TRBD1 | CASSERWTGHTDTQYF | TGTGCCAGCAGCGAGAGATGGACAGGGCACACAGATACGCAGTATTTT
TRBJ2-5 | - | TRBV7-2 | - | CASSFGGDQYF | TGTGCCAGCAGCTTCGGAGGGGACCAGTACTTC
TRBJ2-5 | - | TRBV5-1 | - | CASSLGRQETQYF | TGCGCCAGCAGCTTGGGCAGGCAAGAGACCCAGTACTTC
TRBJ1-2 | once | TRBV6-5 | - | CASSYGAGGYGYTF | TGTGCCAGCAGTTACGGAGCGGGGGGCTATGGCTACACCTTC
TRBJ2-1 | - | TRBV4-2 | - | CASSQESGVLYNEQFF | TGTGCCAGCAGCCAAGAATCGGGGGTGCTTTACAATGAGCAGTTCTTC
TRBJ2-3 | - | TRBV5-5 | - | CASSLVRGRRTDTQYF | TGTGCCAGCAGCTTGGTCAGGGGAAGGCGCACAGATACGCAGTATTTT
TRBJ2-5 | - | TRBV5-4 | - | CASSLPGRGKETQYF | TGTGCCAGCAGCCTACCGGGACGGGGGAAAGAGACCCAGTACTTC
TRBJ2-3 | - | TRBV4-3 | - | CASSQEGSGVGTQYF | TGCGCCAGCAGCCAAGAGGGTTCAGGGGTTGGTACGCAGTATTTT
TRBJ1-3 | few | TRBV30 | TRBD1 | CAWSELRDSKRGNTIYF | TGTGCCTGGAGCGAACTGCGGGACAGCAAACGGGGAAACACCATATATTTT
TRBJ1-5 | - | TRBV19 | - | CASSMSGSQPQHF | TGTGCCAGTAGTATGTCGGGGAGTCAGCCCCAGCATTTT
TRBJ2-7 | - | TRBV11-1 | TRBD1 | CASRLTGGEQYF | TGTGCCAGCAGACTGACAGGGGGCGAGCAGTACTTC
TRBJ2-2 | once | TRBV29-1 | - | CSVNQGGTGELFF | TGCAGCGTTAATCAAGGGGGAACCGGGGAGCTGTTTTTT
TRBJ1-1 | - | TRBV27 | - | CASSLQGSTEAFF | TGTGCCAGCAGTTTACAAGGGAGCACTGAAGCTTTCTTT
TRBJ1-1 | - | TRBV9 | - | CASSGALGEAFF | TGTGCCAGCAGCGGGGCACTTGGTGAAGCTTTCTTT
TRBJ2-7 | - | TRBV7-9 | - | CAGVRGGESYEQYF | TGTGCCGGCGTGAGGGGGGGTGAGTCCTACGAGCAGTACTTC
TRBJ2-7 | - | TRBV27 | TRBD1 | CASSFGDRGYEQYF | TGTGCCAGCAGTTTCGGGGACAGGGGCTACGAGCAGTACTTC
TRBJ1-4 | - | TRBV11-2 | - | CASSLGVQGSEKLFF | TGTGCCAGCAGCTTAGGGGTACAGGGATCAGAAAAACTGTTTTTT
TRBJ1-5 | - | TRBV5-1 | - | CASSFSSNQPQHF | TGCGCCAGCAGCTTCTCTAGCAATCAGCCCCAGCATTTT
TRBJ1-1 | - | TRBV9 | TRBD1 | CASTLIDRAGATEAFF | TGTGCCAGCACCCTTATAGACAGGGCGGGCGCCACTGAAGCTTTCTTT
TRBJ1-2 | - | TRBV2 | - | CASSGGLSYGYTF | TGTGCCAGCAGCGGGGGACTTTCTTATGGCTACACCTTC
TRBJ2-1 | - | TRBV5-6 | TRBD2 | CASSFPGLAFYEQFF | TGTGCCAGCAGCTTCCCGGGACTAGCATTTTATGAGCAGTTCTTC
TRBJ1-4 | once | TRBV18 | - | CASSPGGGGEKLFF | TGTGCCAGCTCACCCGGCGGGGGAGGTGAAAAACTGTTTTTT